The rows below give T cell receptor beta chains drawn from one sample of a study of shared clonotypes between healthy human individuals. Produced via immunoSEQ multiplex PCR; TCRdb's table is partial and in-frame only. The sample records a few million clones, approximately 93% being singletons. Sequencing was performed on naive CD4+ T cells from PBMCs. The source is a man between 18 and 35 years old in good health. Some clones in this sample may be carry-over from other donors' samples. Each CDR3 is given with its conserved first and last residue. The D gene is left open where the match is weak. Clone size, where shown, is once, few, many, or a class for clones that have expanded.

J gene,D gene,clone size,CDR3 length,V gene,CDR3 protein,CDR3 DNA
TRBJ2-3,.,.,15,TRBV6-1,CASCRLGNIRGEQYF,TGTGCCAGCTGCCGACTAGGCAATATCCGAGGGGAGCAGTATTTT
TRBJ2-5,.,.,16,TRBV9,CASSVDSRQGQETQYF,TGTGCCAGCAGCGTAGATTCCCGGCAGGGGCAAGAGACCCAGTACTTC
TRBJ2-7,TRBD2,.,12,TRBV9,CASSAGGSEQYF,TGTGCCAGCAGCGCGGGGGGATCTGAGCAGTACTTC
TRBJ2-1,.,.,15,TRBV7-2,CASTLLGGSLAEQFF,TGTGCCAGCACTCTCCTGGGGGGCTCGCTTGCTGAGCAGTTCTTC
TRBJ1-1,.,.,16,TRBV14,CASSQDHGGADTEAFF,TGTGCCAGCAGCCAAGATCACGGGGGCGCGGACACTGAAGCTTTCTTT
TRBJ1-5,.,.,14,TRBV30,CAWSSASPYQPQHF,TGTGCCTGGAGCTCGGCTTCCCCTTATCAGCCCCAGCATTTT
TRBJ1-2,.,.,14,TRBV28,CASSSMTGYYGYTF,TGTGCCAGCAGTTCAATGACAGGATATTATGGCTACACCTTC
TRBJ2-1,TRBD1,.,14,TRBV2,CASRTGGSQPGQFF,TGTGCCAGCAGAACAGGGGGCTCCCAACCAGGGCAGTTCTTC
TRBJ2-1,.,.,15,TRBV5-4,CASSPGGTEVNEQFF,TGTGCCAGCAGTCCCGGGGGCACGGAGGTCAATGAGCAGTTCTTC
TRBJ2-7,.,once,15,TRBV7-3,CASNNTGTESYEQYF,TGTGCCAGCAACAATACCGGGACGGAGTCCTACGAGCAGTACTTC
TRBJ2-3,.,.,17,TRBV5-1,CASSPSRDSLGADTQYF,TGCGCCAGCAGTCCCTCTAGGGACTCCTTAGGGGCAGATACGCAGTATTTT
TRBJ1-5,TRBD1,.,14,TRBV19,CASRYRTGVQPQHF,TGTGCCAGTAGGTACCGGACAGGGGTTCAGCCCCAGCATTTT
TRBJ2-6,.,.,17,TRBV5-6,CASSLMWQNSGANVLTF,TGTGCCAGCAGCTTAATGTGGCAGAACTCTGGGGCCAACGTCCTGACTTTC
TRBJ1-1,.,few,13,TRBV7-2,CASSFQSNTEAFF,TGTGCCAGCAGCTTTCAATCGAACACTGAAGCTTTCTTT
TRBJ2-7,TRBD2,.,14,TRBV5-1,CASSLGAGAGEQYF,TGCGCCAGCAGCTTGGGAGCGGGAGCCGGCGAGCAGTACTTC
TRBJ1-4,.,.,14,TRBV30,CACTSSSLGEKLFF,TGTGCCTGCACCTCATCAAGCCTCGGGGAAAAACTGTTTTTT
TRBJ2-7,TRBD1,.,14,TRBV18,CASSPPGTGRLQYF,TGTGCCAGCTCACCCCCCGGGACAGGGAGATTGCAGTACTTC
TRBJ1-1,.,few,14,TRBV12-5,CASGLGGSNTEAFF,TGTGCTAGTGGTTTGGGCGGCTCGAACACTGAAGCTTTCTTT
TRBJ1-2,.,.,16,TRBV2,CASSLLTGGAPYGYTF,TGTGCCAGCAGTCTCCTTACGGGGGGTGCCCCTTATGGCTACACCTTC
TRBJ2-7,TRBD2,.,15,TRBV10-3,CAISEWGGRGYEQYF,TGTGCCATCAGTGAGTGGGGCGGGAGAGGCTACGAGCAGTACTTC
TRBJ2-3,.,.,15,TRBV7-9,CASSPVTGHKDTQYF,TGTGCCAGCAGCCCTGTGACAGGTCACAAAGATACGCAGTATTTT
TRBJ2-1,.,.,18,TRBV5-1,CASSLEIGRSSSYNEQFF,TGCGCCAGCAGCTTGGAGATAGGACGTTCGTCCTCCTACAATGAGCAGTTCTTC
TRBJ2-4,.,.,14,TRBV7-2,CASSPSRAKNIQYF,TGTGCCAGCAGCCCGAGTCGAGCCAAAAACATTCAGTACTTC
TRBJ1-2,.,.,17,TRBV11-2,CASSPLGGQVLVSGYTF,TGTGCCAGCAGCCCCCTCGGGGGTCAGGTTTTGGTTAGTGGCTACACCTTC
TRBJ1-1,.,.,13,TRBV9,CASSAFGDTEAFF,TGTGCCAGCAGCGCCTTCGGAGACACTGAAGCTTTCTTT
TRBJ2-7,TRBD1,once,17,TRBV5-4,CASSLSGTGGRSHEQYF,TGTGCCAGCAGCTTATCCGGGACAGGGGGCAGGAGCCACGAGCAGTACTTC